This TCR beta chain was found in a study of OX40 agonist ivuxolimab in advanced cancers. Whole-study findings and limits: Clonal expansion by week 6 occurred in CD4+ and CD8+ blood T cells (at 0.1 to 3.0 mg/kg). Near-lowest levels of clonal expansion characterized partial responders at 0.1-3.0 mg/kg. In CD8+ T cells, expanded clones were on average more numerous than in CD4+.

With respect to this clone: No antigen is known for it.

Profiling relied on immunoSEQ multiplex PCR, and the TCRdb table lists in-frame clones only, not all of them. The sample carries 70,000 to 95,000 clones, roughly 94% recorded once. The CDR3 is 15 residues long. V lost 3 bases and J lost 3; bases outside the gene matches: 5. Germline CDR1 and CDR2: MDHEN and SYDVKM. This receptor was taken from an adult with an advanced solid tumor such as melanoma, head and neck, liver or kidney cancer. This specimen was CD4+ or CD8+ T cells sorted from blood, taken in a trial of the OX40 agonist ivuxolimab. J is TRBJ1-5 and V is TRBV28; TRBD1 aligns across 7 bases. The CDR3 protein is CASSFRQGNNQPQHF. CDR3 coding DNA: TGTGCCAGCAGTTTTAGACAGGGTAACAATCAGCCCCAGCATTTT.